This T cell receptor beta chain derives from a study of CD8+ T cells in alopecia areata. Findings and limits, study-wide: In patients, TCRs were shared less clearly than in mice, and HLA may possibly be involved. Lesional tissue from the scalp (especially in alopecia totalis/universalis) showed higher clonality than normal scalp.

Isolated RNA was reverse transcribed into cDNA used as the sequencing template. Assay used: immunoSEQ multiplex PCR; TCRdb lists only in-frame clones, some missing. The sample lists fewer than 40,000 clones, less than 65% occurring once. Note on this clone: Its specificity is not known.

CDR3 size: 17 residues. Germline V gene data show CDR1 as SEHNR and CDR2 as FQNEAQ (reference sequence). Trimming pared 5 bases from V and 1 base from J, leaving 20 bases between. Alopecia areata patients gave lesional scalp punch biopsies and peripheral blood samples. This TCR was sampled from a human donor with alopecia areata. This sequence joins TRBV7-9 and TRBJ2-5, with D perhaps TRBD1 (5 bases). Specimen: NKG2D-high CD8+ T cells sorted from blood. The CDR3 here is CASSPLGRVNPQETQYF. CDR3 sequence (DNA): TGTGCCAGCAGCCCCCTGGGCAGGGTTAATCCCCAAGAGACCCAGTACTTC.